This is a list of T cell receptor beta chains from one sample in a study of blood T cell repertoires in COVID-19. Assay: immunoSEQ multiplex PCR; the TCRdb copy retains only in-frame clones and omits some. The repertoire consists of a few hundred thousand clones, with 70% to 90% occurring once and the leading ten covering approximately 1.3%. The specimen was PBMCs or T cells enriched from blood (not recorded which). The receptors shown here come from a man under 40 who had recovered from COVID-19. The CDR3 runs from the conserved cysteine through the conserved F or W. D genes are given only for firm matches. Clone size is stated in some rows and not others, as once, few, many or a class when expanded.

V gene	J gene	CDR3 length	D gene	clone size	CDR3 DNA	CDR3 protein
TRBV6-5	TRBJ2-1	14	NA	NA	TGTGCCAGCAGTCTCGCCGCACTAGGCAATGAGCAGTTCTTC	CASSLAALGNEQFF
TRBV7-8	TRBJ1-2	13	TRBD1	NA	TGTGCCAGCAGCCCACAGGGGGCTTATGGCTACACCTTC	CASSPQGAYGYTF
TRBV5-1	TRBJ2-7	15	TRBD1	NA	TGCGCCAGCAGCTTGGGACAGGGGGGCTCCTACGAGCAGTACTTC	CASSLGQGGSYEQYF
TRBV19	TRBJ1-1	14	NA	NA	TGTGCCAGTAGTTCACAGAGAATGAACACTGAAGCTTTCTTT	CASSSQRMNTEAFF
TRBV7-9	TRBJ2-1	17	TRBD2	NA	TGTGCCAGCAGCTTATCCTGGACTAGCGGGGGGGCATTTGAGCAGTTCTTC	CASSLSWTSGGAFEQFF
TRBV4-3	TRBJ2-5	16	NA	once	TGCGCCAGCAGCCAAGGTCTGGCCAGGGCGGGGGAGACCCAGTACTTC	CASSQGLARAGETQYF
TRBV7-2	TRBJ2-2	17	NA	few	TGTGCCAGCAGCCTCCCTGTATGGAGCTTTCCCACCGGGGAGCTGTTTTTT	CASSLPVWSFPTGELFF
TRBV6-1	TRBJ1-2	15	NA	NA	TGTGCCAGCAGTGAAGGAGATGCGGGCCCCTATGGCTACACCTTC	CASSEGDAGPYGYTF
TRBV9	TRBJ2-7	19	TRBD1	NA	TGTGCCAGCAGCGATGGACTTGGAATGGAGACAGGGTTTGACTACGAGCAGTACTTC	CASSDGLGMETGFDYEQYF
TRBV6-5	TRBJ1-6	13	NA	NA	TGTGCCAGCAGGCGGGTCCCTAATTCACCCCTCCACTTT	CASRRVPNSPLHF
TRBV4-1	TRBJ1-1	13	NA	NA	TGCGCCAGCAGCCAAGGCCCTCGGACTGAAGCTTTCTTT	CASSQGPRTEAFF
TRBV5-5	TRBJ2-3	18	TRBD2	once	TGTGCCAGCAGCTTGGGGCTAGCGGGGGGGCGCGGCACAGATACGCAGTATTTT	CASSLGLAGGRGTDTQYF
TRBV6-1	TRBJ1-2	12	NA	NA	TGTGCCAGCAGTGACAGGTCCCATGGCTACACCTTC	CASSDRSHGYTF
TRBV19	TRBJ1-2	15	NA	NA	TGTGCCAGTAGTATAACTCCAGGGTATAACTATGGCTACACCTTC	CASSITPGYNYGYTF
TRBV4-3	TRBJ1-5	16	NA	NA	TGCGCCAGCAGCCAAGATCCACGGGGGGCGTCGGGGCCCCAGCATTTT	CASSQDPRGASGPQHF
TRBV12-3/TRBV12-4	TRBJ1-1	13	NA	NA	TGTGCCAGCAGTTTTTTCCCAGGCTCTGAAGCTTTCTTT	CASSFFPGSEAFF
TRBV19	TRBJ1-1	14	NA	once	TGTGCCAGTAAGGAGGGAATCCTATACACTGAAGCTTTCTTT	CASKEGILYTEAFF
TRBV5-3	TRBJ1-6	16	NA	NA	TGTGCCAGAAGCCCGGTGACAGAATCCTATAATTCACCCCTCCACTTT	CARSPVTESYNSPLHF
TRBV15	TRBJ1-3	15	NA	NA	TGTGCCACCAGCAGAGATCCGGGGGGCGGGAACACCATATATTTT	CATSRDPGGGNTIYF
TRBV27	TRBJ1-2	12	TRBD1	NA	TGTGCCAGCGGACAGGGTGGCTATGGCTACACCTTC	CASGQGGYGYTF
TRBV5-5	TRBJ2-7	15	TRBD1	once	TGTGCCAGCAGCCCCCGACAGGGGGGTCTATACGAGCAGTACTTC	CASSPRQGGLYEQYF
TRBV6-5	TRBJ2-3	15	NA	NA	TGTGCCAGCAGTTACTCGGCCCCTAGCACAGATACGCAGTATTTT	CASSYSAPSTDTQYF
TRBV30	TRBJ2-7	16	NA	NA	TGTGCCTGGAGTGGACCCGACAGGGGAGGGAAAAACGAGCAGTACTTC	CAWSGPDRGGKNEQYF
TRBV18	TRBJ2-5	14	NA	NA	TGTGCCAGCTCACCACGGTTCGGGGTAGAGACCCAGTACTTC	CASSPRFGVETQYF
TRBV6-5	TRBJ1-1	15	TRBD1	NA	TGTGCCAGCAGTTACACGGGGACAGTACCCACTGAAGCTTTCTTT	CASSYTGTVPTEAFF
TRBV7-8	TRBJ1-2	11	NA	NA	TGTGCCAGCAGTCTAGACTATGGCTACACCTTC	CASSLDYGYTF
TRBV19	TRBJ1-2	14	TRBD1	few	TGTGCCAGTAGCCCGGGACAGACAAGCTATGGCTACACCTTC	CASSPGQTSYGYTF
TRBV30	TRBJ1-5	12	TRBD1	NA	TGTGCCTGGGACAGGGCGGGTCAGCCCCAGCATTTT	CAWDRAGQPQHF
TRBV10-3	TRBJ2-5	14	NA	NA	TGTGCCATCAGTTCTTCGACAGGACTAGAGACCCAGTACTTC	CAISSSTGLETQYF
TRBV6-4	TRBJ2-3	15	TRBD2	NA	TGTGCCAGCAGTCAAAGCGGGGGGGCGTCGGATACGCAGTATTTT	CASSQSGGASDTQYF
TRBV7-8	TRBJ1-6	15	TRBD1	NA	TGTGCCAGCAGCGTAGACAGGGGAGGTAATTCACCCCTCCACTTT	CASSVDRGGNSPLHF
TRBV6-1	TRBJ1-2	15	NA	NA	TGTGCCAGCAGTGAAGCGCTTCAGGGGAGAGATGGCTACACCTTC	CASSEALQGRDGYTF
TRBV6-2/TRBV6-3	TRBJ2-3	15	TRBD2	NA	TGTGCCAGCAGCACCCCGGGACTAGCTCTTTACACGCAGTATTTT	CASSTPGLALYTQYF
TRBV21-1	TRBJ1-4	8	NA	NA	TGTGCCAGCAGCAATCGGTTTTTT	CASSNRFF
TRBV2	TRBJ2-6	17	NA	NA	TGTGCCAGCATCGAGTCAGGTGGATTCTCTGGGGCCAACGTCCTGACTTTC	CASIESGGFSGANVLTF
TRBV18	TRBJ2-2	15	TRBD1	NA	TGTGCCAGCTCCCGGGACAGGGGGAACACCGGGGAGCTGTTTTTT	CASSRDRGNTGELFF
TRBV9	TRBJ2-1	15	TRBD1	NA	TGTGCCAGCAGCGTAGGAGGCAGGGGGCTACTTGAGCAGTTCTTC	CASSVGGRGLLEQFF
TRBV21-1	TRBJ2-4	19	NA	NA	TGTGCCAGCAGCAACAAGGTCGGCAGGGGCCGTCCAGCCAAAAACATTCAGTACTTC	CASSNKVGRGRPAKNIQYF
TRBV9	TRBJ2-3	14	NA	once	TGTGCCAGCAGCTCAGGACAGAACACAGATACGCAGTATTTT	CASSSGQNTDTQYF
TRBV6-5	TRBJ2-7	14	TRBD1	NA	TGTGCCAGCAGCCCAGGACAGGGGGCTTACGAGCAGTACTTC	CASSPGQGAYEQYF
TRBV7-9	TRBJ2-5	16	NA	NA	TGTGCCAGCAGCTTAGTTCCAGGGTCGGGTCGAGAGACCCAGTACTTC	CASSLVPGSGRETQYF
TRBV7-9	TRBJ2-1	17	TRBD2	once	TGTGCCAGCAGCTTAGAACGGGCGGGGGGACGCTACAATGAGCAGTTCTTC	CASSLERAGGRYNEQFF
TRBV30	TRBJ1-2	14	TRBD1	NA	TGTGCCTGGAGAGAGATTCAGGGGGCAAACGGCTACACCTTC	CAWREIQGANGYTF
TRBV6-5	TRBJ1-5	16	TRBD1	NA	TGTGCCAGCAGTTATTCCGGACAGGGTAGCAATCAGCCCCAGCATTTT	CASSYSGQGSNQPQHF
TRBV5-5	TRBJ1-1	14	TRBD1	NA	TGTGCCAGCAGCCCCGGACAGGGGAACACTGAAGCTTTCTTT	CASSPGQGNTEAFF
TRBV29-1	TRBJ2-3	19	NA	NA	TGCAGCGTTGAGAGTTCGTTTAAGGCGAGGTATAAAAGCACAGATACGCAGTATTTT	CSVESSFKARYKSTDTQYF
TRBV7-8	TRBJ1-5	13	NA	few	TGTGCCAGCAGCCCGGGAGGTAATCAGCCCCAGCATTTT	CASSPGGNQPQHF